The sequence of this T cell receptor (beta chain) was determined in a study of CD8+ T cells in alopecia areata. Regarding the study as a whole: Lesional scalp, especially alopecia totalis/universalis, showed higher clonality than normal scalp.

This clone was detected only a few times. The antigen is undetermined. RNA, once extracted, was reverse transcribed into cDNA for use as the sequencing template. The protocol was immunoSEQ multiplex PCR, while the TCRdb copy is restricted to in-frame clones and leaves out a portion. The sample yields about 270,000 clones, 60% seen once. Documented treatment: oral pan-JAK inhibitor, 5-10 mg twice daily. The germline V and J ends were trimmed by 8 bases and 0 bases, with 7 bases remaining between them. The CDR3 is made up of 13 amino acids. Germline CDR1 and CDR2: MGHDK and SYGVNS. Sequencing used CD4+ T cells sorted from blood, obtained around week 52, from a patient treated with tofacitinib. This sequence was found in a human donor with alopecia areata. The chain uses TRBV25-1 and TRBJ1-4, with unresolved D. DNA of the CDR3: TGTGCCAGCTCCAGTGCAACTAATGAAAAACTGTTTTTT. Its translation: CASSSATNEKLFF.